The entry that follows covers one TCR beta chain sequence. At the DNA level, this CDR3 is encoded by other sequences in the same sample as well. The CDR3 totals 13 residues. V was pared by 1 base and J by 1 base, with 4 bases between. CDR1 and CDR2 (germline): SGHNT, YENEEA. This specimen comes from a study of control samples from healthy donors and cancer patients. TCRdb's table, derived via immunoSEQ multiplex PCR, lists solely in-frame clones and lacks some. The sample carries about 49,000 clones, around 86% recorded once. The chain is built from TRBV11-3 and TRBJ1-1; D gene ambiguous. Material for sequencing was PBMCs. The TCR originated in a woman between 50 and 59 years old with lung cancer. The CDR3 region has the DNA TGTGCCAGCAGCTTAGGAGGGAACACTGAAGCTTTCTTT. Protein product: CASSLGGNTEAFF.